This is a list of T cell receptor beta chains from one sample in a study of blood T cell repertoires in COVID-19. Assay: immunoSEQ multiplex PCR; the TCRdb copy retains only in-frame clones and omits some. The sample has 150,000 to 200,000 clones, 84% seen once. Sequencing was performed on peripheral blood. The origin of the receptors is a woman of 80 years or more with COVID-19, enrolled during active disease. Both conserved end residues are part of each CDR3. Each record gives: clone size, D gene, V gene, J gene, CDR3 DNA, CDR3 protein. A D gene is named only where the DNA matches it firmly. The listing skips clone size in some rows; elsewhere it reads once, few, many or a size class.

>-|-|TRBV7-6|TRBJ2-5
TGTGCCAGCAGCTTAGCGGTGGCAGGGCAAGAGACCCAGTACTTC
CASSLAVAGQETQYF
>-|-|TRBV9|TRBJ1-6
TGTGCCAGCAGCGTTGGGCAGGGTAGGTCCTATAATTCACCCCTCCACTTT
CASSVGQGRSYNSPLHF
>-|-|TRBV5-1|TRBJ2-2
TGCGCCAGCAGCTTGGTACTCAACACCGGGGAGCTGTTTTTT
CASSLVLNTGELFF
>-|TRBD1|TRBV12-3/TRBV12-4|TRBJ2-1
TGTGCCAGCAGTGACAGGGGTGGACAGTTCTTC
CASSDRGGQFF
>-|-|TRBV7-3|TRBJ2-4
TGTGCCAGCAGCTTACAGGGAATAGCCAAAAACATTCAGTACTTC
CASSLQGIAKNIQYF
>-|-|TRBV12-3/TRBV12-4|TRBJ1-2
TGTGCCAGCAGTTTCAACAGGGAGAATGGCTACACCTTC
CASSFNRENGYTF
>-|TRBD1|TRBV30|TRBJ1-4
TGTGCCTGGACAGGGGGGTGGAATGAAAAACTGTTTTTT
CAWTGGWNEKLFF
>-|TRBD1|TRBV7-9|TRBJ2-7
TGTGCCAGCAGCATGGGACAGGGCTACTACGAGCAGTACTTC
CASSMGQGYYEQYF
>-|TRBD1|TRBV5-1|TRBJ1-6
TGCGCCAGCAGCTTCGAACAGGGGGTACAGGGTTCACCCCTCCACTTT
CASSFEQGVQGSPLHF
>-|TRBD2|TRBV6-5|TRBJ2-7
TGTGCCAGCAGTGACTCTAGCGGCGAGCAGTACTTC
CASSDSSGEQYF
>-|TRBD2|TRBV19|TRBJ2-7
TGTGCCAGTACCCCCGGGACTACCCTACGAGAGCAGTACTTC
CASTPGTTLREQYF
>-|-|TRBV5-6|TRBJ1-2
TGTGCCAGCAGCCCCCCCGGGTATTATGGCTACACCTTC
CASSPPGYYGYTF
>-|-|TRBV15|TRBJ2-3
TGTGCCACCAGCAGCAGTCCACACACAGATACGCAGTATTTT
CATSSSPHTDTQYF
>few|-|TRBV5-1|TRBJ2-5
TGCGCCAGCAGCTTGGAGGGGGAGACCCAGTACTTC
CASSLEGETQYF
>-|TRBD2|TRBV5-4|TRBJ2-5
TGTGCCAGCAGCCGGACTAGCGGGGGGGCGTGGGAGACCCAGTACTTC
CASSRTSGGAWETQYF
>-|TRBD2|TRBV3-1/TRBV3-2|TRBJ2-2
TGTGCCAGCAGCCGAGCGGGAGTCACCGGGGAGCTGTTTTTT
CASSRAGVTGELFF
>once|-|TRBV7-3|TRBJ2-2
TGTGCCAGCAGCCCCATAGCGAACACCGGGGAGCTGTTTTTT
CASSPIANTGELFF
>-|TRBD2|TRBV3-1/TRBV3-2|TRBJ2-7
TGTGCCAGCAGCCGCCGACTAGCGGAAAGCTCCTACGAGCAGTACTTC
CASSRRLAESSYEQYF
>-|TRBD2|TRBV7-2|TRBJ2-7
TGTGCCAGCAGCTCGCTAGCGGGGGGCGGGGAGCAGTACTTC
CASSSLAGGGEQYF
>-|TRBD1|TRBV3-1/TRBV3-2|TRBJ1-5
TGTGCCAGCAGCTTAGACAGGGGCCTTGGGCCCCAGCATTTT
CASSLDRGLGPQHF
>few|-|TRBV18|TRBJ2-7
TGTGCCAGCTCATCCTATAGCTCCTACGAGCAGTACTTC
CASSSYSSYEQYF
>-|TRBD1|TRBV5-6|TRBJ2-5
TGTGCCAGCAGCTTGGTAGGACAGGGGCAACAGACCCAGTACTTC
CASSLVGQGQQTQYF
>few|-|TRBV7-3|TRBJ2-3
TGTGCCAGCAGCCTGGGAGTGACTGACGGCACAGATACGCAGTATTTT
CASSLGVTDGTDTQYF
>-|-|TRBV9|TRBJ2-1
TGTGCCAGCAGCGTATTTGGGGCAGGTGAGCAGTTCTTC
CASSVFGAGEQFF
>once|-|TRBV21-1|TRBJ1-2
TGTGCCAGCAGCAAATCAACAGAACCTAACTATGGCTACACCTTC
CASSKSTEPNYGYTF
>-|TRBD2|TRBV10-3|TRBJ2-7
TGTGCCATCAGTCGAGCGGGGGGCTCCTACGAGCAGTACTTC
CAISRAGGSYEQYF
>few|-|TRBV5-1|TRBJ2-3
TGCGCCAGCAGCGCCAGAACCACAGATACGCAGTATTTT
CASSARTTDTQYF
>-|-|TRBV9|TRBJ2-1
TGTGCCAGCAATGCGGGGCCTCAATCCTACAATGAGCAGTTCTTC
CASNAGPQSYNEQFF
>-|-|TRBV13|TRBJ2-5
TGTGCCAGCATCCGACAGGGCGGGGGGGAGACCCAGTACTTC
CASIRQGGGETQYF
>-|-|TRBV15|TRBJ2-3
TGTGCCACCAGCAGAGATCCCGCAGATACGCAGTATTTT
CATSRDPADTQYF
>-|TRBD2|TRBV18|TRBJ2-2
TGTGCCAGCTCACCCCTCCAAGCGGGAGCGAACACCGGGGAGCTGTTTTTT
CASSPLQAGANTGELFF